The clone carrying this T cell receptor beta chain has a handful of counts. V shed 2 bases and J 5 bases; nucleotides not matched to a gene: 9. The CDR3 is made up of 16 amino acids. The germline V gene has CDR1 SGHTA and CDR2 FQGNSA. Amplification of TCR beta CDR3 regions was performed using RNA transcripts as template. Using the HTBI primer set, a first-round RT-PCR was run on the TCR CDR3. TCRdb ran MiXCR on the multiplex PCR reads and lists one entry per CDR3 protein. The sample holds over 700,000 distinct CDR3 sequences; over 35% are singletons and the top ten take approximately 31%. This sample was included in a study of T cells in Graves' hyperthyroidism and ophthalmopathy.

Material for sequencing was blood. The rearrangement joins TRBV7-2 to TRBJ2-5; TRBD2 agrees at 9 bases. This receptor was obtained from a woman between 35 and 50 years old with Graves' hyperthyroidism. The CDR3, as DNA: TGTACCAGCAGCTTAACAATAGCGGGGGTTTGGGAGACCCAGTACTTC. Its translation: CTSSLTIAGVWETQYF.